This TCR beta chain was retrieved from a study of spatial heterogeneity in lung cancer. Study findings and constraints: Within tumors, counts of expanded alpha and beta TCRs tracked tumor mutation counts.

Points on this clonotype: Its antigen is unidentified.

The germline V gene has CDR1 DFQATT and CDR2 SNEGSKA (reference sequence). J lost 0 bases, V lost 2 bases, and 3 bases had no gene match. The CDR3 extends over 15 amino acids. Time point reported: sample taken at primary tumor resection. Every cDNA TCR molecule received its own unique molecular identifier. TCRdb re-called the 5' RACE reads through MiXCR, storing one row per CDR3 protein. The table shows around 720 distinct CDR3 sequences, with around 28% occurring only once. The sample in question was lung tumor tissue, obtained at surgery. The TCR comes from a male donor with early-stage non-small cell lung cancer. The V and J genes are TRBV20-1 and TRBJ1-4, with 7 nucleotides matching TRBD1. The CDR3 reads CSARRTGATNEKLFF. The CDR3 DNA reads TGCAGTGCTAGACGAACAGGGGCAACTAATGAAAAACTGTTTTTT.